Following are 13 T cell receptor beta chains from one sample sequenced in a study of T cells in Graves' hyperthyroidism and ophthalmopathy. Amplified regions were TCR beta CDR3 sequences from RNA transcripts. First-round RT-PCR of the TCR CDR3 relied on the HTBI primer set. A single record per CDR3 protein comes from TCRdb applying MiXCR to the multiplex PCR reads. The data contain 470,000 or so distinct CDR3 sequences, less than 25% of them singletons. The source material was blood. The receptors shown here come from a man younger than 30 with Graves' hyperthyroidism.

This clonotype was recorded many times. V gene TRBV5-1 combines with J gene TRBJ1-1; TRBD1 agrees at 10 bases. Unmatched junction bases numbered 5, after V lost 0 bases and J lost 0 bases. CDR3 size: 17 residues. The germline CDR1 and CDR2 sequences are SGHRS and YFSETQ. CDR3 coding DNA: TGCGCCAGCAGCTTGGCCGGGACAGGGGAAATGAACACTGAAGCTTTCTTT. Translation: CASSLAGTGEMNTEAFF.

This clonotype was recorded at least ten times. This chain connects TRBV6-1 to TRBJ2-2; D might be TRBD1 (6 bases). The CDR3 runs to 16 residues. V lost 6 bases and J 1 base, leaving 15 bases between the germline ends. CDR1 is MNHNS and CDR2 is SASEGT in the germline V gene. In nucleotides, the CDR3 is TGTGCCAGCAGAGTTGGGGGCGACCTGAACACCGGGGAGCTGTTTTTT. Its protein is CASRVGGDLNTGELFF.

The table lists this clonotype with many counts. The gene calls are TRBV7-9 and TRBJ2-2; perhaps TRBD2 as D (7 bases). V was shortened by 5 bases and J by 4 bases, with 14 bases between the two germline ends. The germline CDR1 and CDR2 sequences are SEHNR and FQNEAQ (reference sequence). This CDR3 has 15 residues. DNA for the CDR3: TGTGCCAGCAGCGACGGGGGGCTCGGCACCGGGGAGCTGTTTTTT. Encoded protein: CASSDGGLGTGELFF.

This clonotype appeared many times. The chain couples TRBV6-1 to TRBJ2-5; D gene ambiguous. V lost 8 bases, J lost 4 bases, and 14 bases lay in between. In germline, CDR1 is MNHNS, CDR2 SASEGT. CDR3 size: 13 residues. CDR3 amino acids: CASCSTVRETQYF. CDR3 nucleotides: TGTGCCAGCTGTAGTACAGTCCGAGAGACCCAGTACTTC.

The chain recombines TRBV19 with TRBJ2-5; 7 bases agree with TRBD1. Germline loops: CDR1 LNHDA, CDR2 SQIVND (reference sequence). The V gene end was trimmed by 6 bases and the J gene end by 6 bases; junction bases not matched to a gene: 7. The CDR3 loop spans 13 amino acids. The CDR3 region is CASSTDRDKTQYF. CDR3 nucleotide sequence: TGTGCCAGTAGCACAGACAGGGATAAGACCCAGTACTTC.

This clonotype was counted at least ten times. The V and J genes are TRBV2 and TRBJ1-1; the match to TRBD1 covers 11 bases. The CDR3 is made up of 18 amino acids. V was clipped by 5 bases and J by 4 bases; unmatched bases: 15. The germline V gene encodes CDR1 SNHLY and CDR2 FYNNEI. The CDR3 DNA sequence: TGTGCCAGCAGTCCCGGGGCCGGACAGGGGGCTTGGAGCACTGAAGCTTTCTTT. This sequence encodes CASSPGAGQGAWSTEAFF.

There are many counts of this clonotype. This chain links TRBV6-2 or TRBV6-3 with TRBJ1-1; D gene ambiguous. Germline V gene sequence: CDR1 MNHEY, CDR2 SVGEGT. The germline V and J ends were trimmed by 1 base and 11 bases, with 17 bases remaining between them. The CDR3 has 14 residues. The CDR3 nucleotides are TGTGCCAGCAGTTACTATTCGACGGCAGGCCGGGCTTTCTTT. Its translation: CASSYYSTAGRAFF.

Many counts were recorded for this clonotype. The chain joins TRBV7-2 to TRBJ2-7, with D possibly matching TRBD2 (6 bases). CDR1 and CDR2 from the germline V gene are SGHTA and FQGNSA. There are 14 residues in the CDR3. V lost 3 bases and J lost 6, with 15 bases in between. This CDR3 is CASSFGGIGREQYF. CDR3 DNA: TGTGCCAGCAGCTTCGGGGGAATCGGCCGCGAGCAGTACTTC.

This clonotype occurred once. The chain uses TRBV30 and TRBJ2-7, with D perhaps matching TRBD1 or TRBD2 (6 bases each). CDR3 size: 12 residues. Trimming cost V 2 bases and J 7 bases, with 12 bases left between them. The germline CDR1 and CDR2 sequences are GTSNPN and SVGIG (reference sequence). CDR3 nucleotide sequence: TGTGCCTGGAGTCCGGGGGCGCGGGAGCAGTACTTC. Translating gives CAWSPGAREQYF.

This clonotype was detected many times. The CDR3 is CSARQGIGELFF. In DNA form, the CDR3 reads TGCAGTGCTAGACAGGGGATCGGGGAGCTGTTTTTT. The chain uses TRBV20-1 and TRBJ2-2, with D perhaps TRBD1 (6 bases). This CDR3 comprises 12 residues. Trimming took off 2 bases at V and 7 bases at J, with 8 bases between the two ends. CDR1 DFQATT and CDR2 SNEGSKA come from the germline V gene (reference sequence).

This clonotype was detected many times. CDR3 sequence: CASSWTGTAEAFF. The CDR3 DNA reads TGTGCCAGTAGTTGGACAGGGACAGCTGAAGCTTTCTTT. This chain connects TRBV19 to TRBJ1-1, with 8 positions matching TRBD1. In germline, CDR1 is LNHDA, CDR2 SQIVND (reference sequence). V dropped 5 bases and J dropped 6; count of bases not matched to a gene: 5. CDR3 size: 13 residues.

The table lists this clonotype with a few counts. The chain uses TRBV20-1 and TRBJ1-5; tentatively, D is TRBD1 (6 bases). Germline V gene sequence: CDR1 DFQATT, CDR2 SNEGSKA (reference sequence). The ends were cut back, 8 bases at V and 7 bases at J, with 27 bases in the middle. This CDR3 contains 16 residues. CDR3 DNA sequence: TGCAGTCCGAAAAATAGGAGGGGGGGGAGATCCCAGCCCCAGCATTTT. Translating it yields CSPKNRRGGRSQPQHF.

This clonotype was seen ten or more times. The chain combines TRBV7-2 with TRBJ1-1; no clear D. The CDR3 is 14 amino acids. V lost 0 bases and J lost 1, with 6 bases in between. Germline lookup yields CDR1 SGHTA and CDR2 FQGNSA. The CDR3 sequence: CASSLAPANTEAFF. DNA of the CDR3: TGTGCCAGCAGCTTAGCCCCGGCGAACACTGAAGCTTTCTTT.